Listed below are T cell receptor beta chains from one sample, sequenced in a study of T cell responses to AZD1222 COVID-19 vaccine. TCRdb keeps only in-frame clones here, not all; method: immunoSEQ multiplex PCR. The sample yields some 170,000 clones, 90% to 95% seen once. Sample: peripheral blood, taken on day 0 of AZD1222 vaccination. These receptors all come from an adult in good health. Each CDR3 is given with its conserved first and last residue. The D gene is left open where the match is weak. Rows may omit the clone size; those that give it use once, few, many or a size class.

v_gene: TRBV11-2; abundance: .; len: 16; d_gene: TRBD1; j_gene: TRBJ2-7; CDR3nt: TGTGCCAGCAGCTTAGTAATGGGACAGGGGCTCAACGAGCAGTACTTC; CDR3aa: CASSLVMGQGLNEQYF
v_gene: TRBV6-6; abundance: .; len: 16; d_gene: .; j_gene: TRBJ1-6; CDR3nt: TGTGCCAGCAGCCCGTCCGGGGGAGCTTATAATTCACCCCTCCACTTT; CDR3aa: CASSPSGGAYNSPLHF
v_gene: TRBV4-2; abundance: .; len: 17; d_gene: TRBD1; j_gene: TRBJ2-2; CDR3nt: TGTGCCAGCAGCCGACCCGTGACAGGGGGACTCACCGGGGAGCTGTTTTTT; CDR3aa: CASSRPVTGGLTGELFF
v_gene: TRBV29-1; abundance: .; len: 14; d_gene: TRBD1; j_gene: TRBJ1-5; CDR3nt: TGCAGCGTTGCCACAGGGGAAGGCAATCAGCCCCAGCATTTT; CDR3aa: CSVATGEGNQPQHF
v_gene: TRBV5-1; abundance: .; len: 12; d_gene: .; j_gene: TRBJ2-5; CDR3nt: TGCGCCAGCAGCTTCAGTTCAGAGACCCAGTACTTC; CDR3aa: CASSFSSETQYF
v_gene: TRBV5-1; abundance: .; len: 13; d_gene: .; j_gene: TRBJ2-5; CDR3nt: TGCGCCAGCAGCTTGGGGGGACAAGAGACCCAGTACTTC; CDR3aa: CASSLGGQETQYF
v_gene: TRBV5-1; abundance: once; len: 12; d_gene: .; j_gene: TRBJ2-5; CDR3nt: TGCGCCAGCAGCGGTTCGCAAGAGACCCAGTACTTC; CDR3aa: CASSGSQETQYF
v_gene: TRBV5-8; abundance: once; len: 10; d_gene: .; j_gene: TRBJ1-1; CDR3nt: TGTGCCAGCAGGTCTTTGACGGCTTTCTTT; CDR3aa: CASRSLTAFF
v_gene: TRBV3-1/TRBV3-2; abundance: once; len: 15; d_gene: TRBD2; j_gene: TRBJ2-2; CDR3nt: TGTGCCAGCAGCCAAGTGCTCCTAGCGGACGGGGAGCTGTTTTTT; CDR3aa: CASSQVLLADGELFF
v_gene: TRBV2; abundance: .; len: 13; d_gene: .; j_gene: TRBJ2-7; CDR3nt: TGTGCCAGCAGTGAACCTAGGATGTACGAGCAGTACTTC; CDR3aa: CASSEPRMYEQYF
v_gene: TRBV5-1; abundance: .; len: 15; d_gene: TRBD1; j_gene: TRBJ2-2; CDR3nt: TGCGCCAGCAGCTTAGGACAGGGGCCTCACCGGGAGCTGTTTTTT; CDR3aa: CASSLGQGPHRELFF
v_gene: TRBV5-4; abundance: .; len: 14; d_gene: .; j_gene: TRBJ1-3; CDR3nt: TGTGCCAGCAGCTTGGAGTCCTCTGGAAACACCATATATTTT; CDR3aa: CASSLESSGNTIYF
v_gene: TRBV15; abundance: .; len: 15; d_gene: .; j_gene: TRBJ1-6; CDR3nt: TGTGCCACCAGCAGAGCAGAACGGGAATATTCACCCCTCCACTTT; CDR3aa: CATSRAEREYSPLHF
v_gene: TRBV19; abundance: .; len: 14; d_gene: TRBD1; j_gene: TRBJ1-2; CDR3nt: TGTGCCAGTAGGGGGACAGAGAATAACTATGGCTACACCTTC; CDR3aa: CASRGTENNYGYTF
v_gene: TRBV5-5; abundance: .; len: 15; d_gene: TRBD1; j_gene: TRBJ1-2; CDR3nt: TGTGCCAGCAGCCCACCGGACAGGATCTACTATGGCTACACCTTC; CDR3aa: CASSPPDRIYYGYTF
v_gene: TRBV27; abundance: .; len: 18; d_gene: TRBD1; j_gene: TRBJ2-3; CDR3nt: TGTGCCAGCAGTTTTGGGTCGACAGGGAAACAATTCACAGATACGCAGTATTTT; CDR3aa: CASSFGSTGKQFTDTQYF
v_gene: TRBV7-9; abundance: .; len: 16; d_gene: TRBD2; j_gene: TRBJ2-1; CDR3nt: TGTGCCAGCAGCTTAGCCCGGGAGGGCTCCTACAATGAGCAGTTCTTC; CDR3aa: CASSLAREGSYNEQFF
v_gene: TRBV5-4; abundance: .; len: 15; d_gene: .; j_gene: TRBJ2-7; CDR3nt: TGTGCCAGCAGCTTGGTTGGGACTCCGACCTACGAGCAGTACTTC; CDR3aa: CASSLVGTPTYEQYF
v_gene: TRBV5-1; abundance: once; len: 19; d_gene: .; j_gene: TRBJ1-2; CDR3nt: TGCGCCAGCAGCTCCCAAACGACCAAAAGAGGCGAGGCGAACTATGGCTACACCTTC; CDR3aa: CASSSQTTKRGEANYGYTF
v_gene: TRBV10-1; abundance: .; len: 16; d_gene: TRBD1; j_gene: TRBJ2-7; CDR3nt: TGCGCCAGCAGTGAGTCCCCGACAGGGTTGACCTACGAGCAGTACTTC; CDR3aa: CASSESPTGLTYEQYF
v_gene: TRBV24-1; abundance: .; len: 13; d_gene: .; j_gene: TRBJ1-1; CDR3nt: TGTGCCACCAGTGCCCCAGGGGAACGTGAAGCTTTCTTT; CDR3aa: CATSAPGEREAFF
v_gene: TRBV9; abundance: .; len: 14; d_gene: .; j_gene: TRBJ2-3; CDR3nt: TGTGCCAGCAGCGTGGGTGCGGGAAGAGATACGCAGTATTTT; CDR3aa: CASSVGAGRDTQYF
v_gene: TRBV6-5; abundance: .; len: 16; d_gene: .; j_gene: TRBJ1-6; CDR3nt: TGTGCCAGCAGTTACGGAGCCCAATTAGATAATTCACCCCTCCACTTT; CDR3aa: CASSYGAQLDNSPLHF
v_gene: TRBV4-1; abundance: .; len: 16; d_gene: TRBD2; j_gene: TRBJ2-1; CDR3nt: TGCGCCAGCAGCCAGGACTCTAGCGGGAGCTACAATGAGCAGTTCTTC; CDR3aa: CASSQDSSGSYNEQFF
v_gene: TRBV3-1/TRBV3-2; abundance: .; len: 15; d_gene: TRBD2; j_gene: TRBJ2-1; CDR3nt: TGTGCCAGCAGCCAAGTGGGCGGGAGGCTCGATGAGCAGTTCTTC; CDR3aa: CASSQVGGRLDEQFF
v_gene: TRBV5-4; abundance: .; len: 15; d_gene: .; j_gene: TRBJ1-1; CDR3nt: TGTGCCAGCAGCGACGGACGGGATGGGGACACTGAAGCTTTCTTT; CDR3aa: CASSDGRDGDTEAFF
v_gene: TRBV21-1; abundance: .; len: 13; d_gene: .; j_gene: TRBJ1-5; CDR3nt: TGTGCCAGCAGCGAAGGAGTGAATCAGCCCCAGCATTTT; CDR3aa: CASSEGVNQPQHF
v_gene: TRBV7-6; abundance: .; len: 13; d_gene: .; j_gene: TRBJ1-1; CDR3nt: TGTGCCAGCAGCCGAGGAGGGTTCACTGAAGCTTTCTTT; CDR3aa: CASSRGGFTEAFF
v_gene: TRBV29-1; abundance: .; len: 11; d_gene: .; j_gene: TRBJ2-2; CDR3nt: TGCAGCGTCTTCAGAACCGGGGAGCTGTTTTTT; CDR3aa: CSVFRTGELFF